This record covers a single T cell receptor (beta chain). Clones were sequenced by immunoSEQ multiplex PCR, and TCRdb holds only the in-frame ones, with some missing. The sample carries under 300,000 clones, under 90% recorded once. This record belongs to a study of blood T cell repertoires in COVID-19. Germline CDR1 LNHDA, CDR2 SQIVND (reference sequence). This CDR3 is built from 14 residues. J lost 3 bases, V lost 9 bases, and 7 bases had no gene match. The receptor's source is a woman between 40 and 55 years old who had recovered from COVID-19. What was sequenced was PBMCs or T cells enriched from blood (not recorded which). V and J are TRBV19 and TRBJ1-5; 8 bases fit TRBD1. CDR3 in amino acids: CASMGTGPNQPQHF. The CDR3 DNA follows: TGTGCCAGCATGGGGACAGGACCCAATCAGCCCCAGCATTTT.